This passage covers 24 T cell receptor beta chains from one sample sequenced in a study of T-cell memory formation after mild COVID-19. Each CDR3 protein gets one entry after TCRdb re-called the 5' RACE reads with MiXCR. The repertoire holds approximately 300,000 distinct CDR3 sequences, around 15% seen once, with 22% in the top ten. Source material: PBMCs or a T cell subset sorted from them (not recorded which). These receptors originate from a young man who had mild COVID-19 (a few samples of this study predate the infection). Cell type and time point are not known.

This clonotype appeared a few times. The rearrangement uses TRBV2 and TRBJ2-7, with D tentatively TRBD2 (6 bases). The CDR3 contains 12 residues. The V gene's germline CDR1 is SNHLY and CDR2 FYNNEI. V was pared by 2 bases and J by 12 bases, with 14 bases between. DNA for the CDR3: TGTGCCAGCAGTGAACGCTCCGGGACTGGGTACGTC. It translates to CASSERSGTGYV.

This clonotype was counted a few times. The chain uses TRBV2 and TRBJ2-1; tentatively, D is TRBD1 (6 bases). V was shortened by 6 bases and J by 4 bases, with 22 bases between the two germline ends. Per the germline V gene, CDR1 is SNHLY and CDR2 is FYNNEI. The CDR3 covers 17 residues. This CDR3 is CASSEGVPGDGYNEQFF. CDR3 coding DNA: TGTGCCAGCAGCGAGGGGGTCCCGGGCGATGGGTACAATGAGCAGTTCTTC.

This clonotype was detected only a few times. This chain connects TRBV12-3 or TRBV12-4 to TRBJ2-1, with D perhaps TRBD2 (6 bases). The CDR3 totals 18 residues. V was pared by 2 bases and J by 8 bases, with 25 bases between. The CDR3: CASSLRSLGGKGTHEQFF. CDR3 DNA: TGTGCCAGCAGTTTAAGGTCGCTCGGGGGTAAGGGGACGCATGAGCAGTTCTTC.

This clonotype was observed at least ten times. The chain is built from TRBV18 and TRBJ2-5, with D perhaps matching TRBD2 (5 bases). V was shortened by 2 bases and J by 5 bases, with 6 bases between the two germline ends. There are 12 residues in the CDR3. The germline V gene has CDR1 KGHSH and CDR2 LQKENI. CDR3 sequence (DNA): TGTGCCAGCTCACCAGGGAGCGAGACCCAGTACTTC. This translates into CASSPGSETQYF.

The chain's CDR3 is CASSSGNSGNTIYF. The CDR3, as DNA: TGTGCCAGCTCATCGGGGAACTCTGGAAACACCATATATTTT. V usage is TRBV18 and J usage is TRBJ1-3, with D unresolved. The germline V gene has CDR1 KGHSH and CDR2 LQKENI. V lost 5 bases to trimming and J lost 0 bases, with 8 bases between them. This CDR3 comprises 14 residues.

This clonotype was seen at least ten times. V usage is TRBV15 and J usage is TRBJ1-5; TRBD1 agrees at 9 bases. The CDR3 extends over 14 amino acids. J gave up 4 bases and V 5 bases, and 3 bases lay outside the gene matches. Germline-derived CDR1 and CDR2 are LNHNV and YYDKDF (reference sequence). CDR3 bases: TGTGCCACCAGCGGGACAGGGACAAATCAGCCCCAGCATTTT. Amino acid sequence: CATSGTGTNQPQHF.

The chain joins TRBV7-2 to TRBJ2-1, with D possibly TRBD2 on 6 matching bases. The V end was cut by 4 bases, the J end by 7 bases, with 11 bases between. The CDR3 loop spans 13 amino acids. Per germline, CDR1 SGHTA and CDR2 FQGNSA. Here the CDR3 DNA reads TGTGCCAGCAGCTCCAGGGCGGGGAATGAGCAGTTCTTC. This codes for CASSSRAGNEQFF.

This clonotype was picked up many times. CDR3 coding DNA: TGCGCCAGCAGCTCCCGGGGGGCCGGTGAGACCCAGTACTTC. This sequence encodes CASSSRGAGETQYF. The V and J genes are TRBV5-1 and TRBJ2-5, with D perhaps TRBD2 (7 bases). Trimming left V 3 bases short and J 5 bases short, with 14 bases between. Germline CDR1 is SGHRS and CDR2 is YFSETQ. The CDR3 is made up of 14 amino acids.

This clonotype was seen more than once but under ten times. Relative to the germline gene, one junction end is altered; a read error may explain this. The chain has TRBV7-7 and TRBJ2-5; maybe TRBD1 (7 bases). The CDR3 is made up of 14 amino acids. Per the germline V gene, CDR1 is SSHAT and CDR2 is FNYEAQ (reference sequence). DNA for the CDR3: TGTGCTAGCAGCTCCACAGGGGAGGTGGAGACCCAGTACTTC. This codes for CASSSTGEVETQYF.

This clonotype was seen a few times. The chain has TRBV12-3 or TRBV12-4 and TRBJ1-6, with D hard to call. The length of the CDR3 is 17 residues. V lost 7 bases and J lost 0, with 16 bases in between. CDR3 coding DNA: TGTGCCAGCACCTTGGGCCCCACGAGCTCCTATAATTCACCCCTCCACTTT. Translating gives CASTLGPTSSYNSPLHF.

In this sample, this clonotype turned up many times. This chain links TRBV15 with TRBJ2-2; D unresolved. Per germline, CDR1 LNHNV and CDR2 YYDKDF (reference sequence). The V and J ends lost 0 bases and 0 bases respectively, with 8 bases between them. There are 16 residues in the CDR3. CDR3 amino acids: CATSRDWPTNTGELFF. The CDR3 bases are TGTGCCACCAGCAGAGATTGGCCCACGAACACCGGGGAGCTGTTTTTT. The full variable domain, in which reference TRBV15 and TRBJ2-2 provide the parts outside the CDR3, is DAMVIQNPRYQVTQFGKPVTLSCSQTLNHNVMYWYQQKSSQAPKLLFHYYDKDFNNEADTPDNFQSRRPNTSFCFLDIRSPGLGDTAMYLCATSRDWPTNTGELFFGEGSRLTVL.

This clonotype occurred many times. CDR3 loop: CASSYSKGETQYF. CDR3 nucleotide sequence: TGTGCCAGCAGTTACTCGAAGGGGGAGACCCAGTACTTC. The chain uses TRBV6-6 and TRBJ2-5; tentative D call: TRBD1 (5 bases). V was cut by 0 bases and J by 5 bases, with 7 bases left in between. CDR1 MNHNY and CDR2 SVGAGI come from the germline V gene (reference sequence). This CDR3 is 13 amino acids long.

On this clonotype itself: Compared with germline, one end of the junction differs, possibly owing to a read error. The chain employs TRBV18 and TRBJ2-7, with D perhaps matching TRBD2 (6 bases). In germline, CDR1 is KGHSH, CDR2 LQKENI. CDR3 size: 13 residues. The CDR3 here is CASSPGLNVEQHF. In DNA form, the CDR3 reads TGTGCCAGCTCACCGGGACTCAACGTGGAGCAGCACTTC.

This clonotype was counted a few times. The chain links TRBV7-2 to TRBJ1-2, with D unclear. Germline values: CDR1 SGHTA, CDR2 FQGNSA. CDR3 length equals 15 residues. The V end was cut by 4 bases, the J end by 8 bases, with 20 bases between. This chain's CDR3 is CASSSTGLGMGGYTF. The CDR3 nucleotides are TGTGCCAGCAGCTCCACCGGCTTGGGGATGGGCGGCTACACCTTC.

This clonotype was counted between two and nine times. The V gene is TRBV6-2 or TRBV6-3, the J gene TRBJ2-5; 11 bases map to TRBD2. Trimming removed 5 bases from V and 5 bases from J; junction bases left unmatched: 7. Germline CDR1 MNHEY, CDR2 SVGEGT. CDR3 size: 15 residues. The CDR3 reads CASSSLAGGSETQYF. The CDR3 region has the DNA TGTGCCAGCAGTAGCCTAGCGGGGGGTTCGGAGACCCAGTACTTC.

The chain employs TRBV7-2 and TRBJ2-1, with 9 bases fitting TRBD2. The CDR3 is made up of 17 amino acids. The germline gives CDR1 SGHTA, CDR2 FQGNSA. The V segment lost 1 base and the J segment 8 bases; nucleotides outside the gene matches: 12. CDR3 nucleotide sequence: TGTGCCAGCAGCTTAGGGCGTAGGCTAGCGGGGATGTATGAGCAGTTCTTC. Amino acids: CASSLGRRLAGMYEQFF. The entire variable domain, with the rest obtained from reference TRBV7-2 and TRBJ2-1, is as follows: GAGVSQSPSNKVTEKGKDVELRCDPISGHTALYWYRQSLGQGLEFLIYFQGNSAPDKSGLPSDRFSAERTGGSVSTLTIQRTQQEDSAVYLCASSLGRRLAGMYEQFFGPGTRLTVL.

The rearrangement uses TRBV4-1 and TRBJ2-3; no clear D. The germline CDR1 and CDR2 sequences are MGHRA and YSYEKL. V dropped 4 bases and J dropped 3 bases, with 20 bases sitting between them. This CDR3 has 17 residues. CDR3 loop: CASSRQPGTDDTDTQYF. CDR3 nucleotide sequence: TGCGCCAGCAGCCGTCAGCCGGGCACCGACGATACAGATACGCAGTATTTT.

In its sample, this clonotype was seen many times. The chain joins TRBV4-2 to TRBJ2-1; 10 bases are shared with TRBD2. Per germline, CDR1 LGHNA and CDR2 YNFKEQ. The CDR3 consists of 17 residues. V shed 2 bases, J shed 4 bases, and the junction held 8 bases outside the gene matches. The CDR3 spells CASSQNLPSGGYNEQFF. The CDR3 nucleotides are TGTGCCAGCAGCCAAAACTTACCTAGCGGGGGATACAATGAGCAGTTCTTC.

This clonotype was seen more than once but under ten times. CDR3: CASSQGLSDTQYF. DNA of the CDR3: TGCGCCAGCAGCCAAGGACTTTCAGATACGCAGTATTTT. The chain joins TRBV4-3 to TRBJ2-3; no clear D gene. CDR1 and CDR2 (germline): LGHNA, YSLEER. V shed 1 base and J shed 4 bases, with 6 bases lying between them. This CDR3 is 13 amino acids long.

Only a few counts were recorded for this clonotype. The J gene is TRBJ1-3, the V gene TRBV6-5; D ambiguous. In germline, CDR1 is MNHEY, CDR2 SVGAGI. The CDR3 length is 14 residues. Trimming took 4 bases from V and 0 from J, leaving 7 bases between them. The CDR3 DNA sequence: TGTGCCAGCAGTTTGAGGGCCTCTGGAAACACCATATATTTT. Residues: CASSLRASGNTIYF.

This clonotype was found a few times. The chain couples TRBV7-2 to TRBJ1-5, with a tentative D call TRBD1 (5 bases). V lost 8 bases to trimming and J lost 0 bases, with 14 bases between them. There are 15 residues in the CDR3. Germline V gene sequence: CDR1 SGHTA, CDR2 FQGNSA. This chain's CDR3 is CASAPATVSNQPQHF. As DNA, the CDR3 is TGTGCCAGCGCCCCGGCGACAGTTAGCAATCAGCCCCAGCATTTT.

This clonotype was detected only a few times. This CDR3 is CASSPFSTGTTNSPLHF. In nucleotides, the CDR3 is TGTGCCAGCAGCCCATTCTCAACCGGGACGACAAATTCACCCCTCCACTTT. The rearrangement links TRBV7-2 to TRBJ1-6, with D tentatively TRBD1 (5 bases). V lost 5 bases to trimming and J lost 7 bases, with 21 bases between them. Per germline, CDR1 SGHTA and CDR2 FQGNSA. This CDR3 is built from 17 residues.

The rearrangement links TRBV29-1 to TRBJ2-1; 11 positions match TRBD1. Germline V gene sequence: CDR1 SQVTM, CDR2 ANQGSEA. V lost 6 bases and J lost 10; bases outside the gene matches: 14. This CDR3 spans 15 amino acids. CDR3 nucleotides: TGCAGCGTCCGCGCCTCCTGGACAGGGGGCGGGGAGCAGTTCTTC. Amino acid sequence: CSVRASWTGGGEQFF.

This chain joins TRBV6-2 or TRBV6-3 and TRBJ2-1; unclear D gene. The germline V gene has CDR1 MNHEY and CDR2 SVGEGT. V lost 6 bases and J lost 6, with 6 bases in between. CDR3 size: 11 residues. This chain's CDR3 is CASSHTNEQFF. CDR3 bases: TGTGCCAGCAGCCACACCAATGAGCAGTTCTTC.